Following are 8 T cell receptor beta chains from one sample sequenced in a study of beta chain features in type 1 diabetes. Reverse transcription of all isolated RNA meant that expressed TCRB transcripts were sequenced. Assay: immunoSEQ multiplex PCR; the TCRdb copy retains only in-frame clones and omits some. The sample gives around 320,000 clones, about 14% of which show up once; more than 6.5% is in the top ten. Material: central memory CD4+ T cells from blood. These receptors were taken from a man aged 25-45 years in good health.

The genes are TRBV7-6 and TRBJ2-1, with 12 bases matching TRBD2. The CDR3 consists of 16 residues. J lost 7 bases, V lost 4 bases, and 8 bases had no gene match. Germline lookup yields CDR1 SGHVS and CDR2 FNYEAQ. The CDR3 sequence is CASSSTRTSGANEQFF. The CDR3 DNA reads TGTGCCAGCAGCTCTACCCGGACTAGCGGGGCTAATGAGCAGTTCTTC.

The chain has TRBV7-9 and TRBJ1-1, with TRBD1 identical over 7 bases. Germline values: CDR1 SEHNR, CDR2 FQNEAQ (reference sequence). The V segment lost 5 bases and the J segment 5 bases; nucleotides outside the gene matches: 8. The CDR3 contains 14 residues. The CDR3 DNA reads as TGTGCCAGCAGCCGAGACAGGGTTGGGACTGAAGCTTTCTTT. The encoded protein is CASSRDRVGTEAFF.

The chain employs TRBV6-1 and TRBJ1-4, with 8 bases matching TRBD1. Germline loops: CDR1 MNHNS, CDR2 SASEGT. V lost 2 bases and J lost 5; bases outside the gene matches: 4. The CDR3 spans 15 residues. CDR3 bases: TGTGCCAGCAGTGAAAGGGACAGGAAAAATGAAAAACTGTTTTTT. Translating it yields CASSERDRKNEKLFF.

The chain combines TRBV27 with TRBJ2-1; 7 bases fit TRBD2. V trimming: 4 bases; J trimming: 3 bases; junction bases outside the gene matches: 3. The CDR3 totals 14 residues. Germline loops: CDR1 MNHEY, CDR2 SMNVEV (reference sequence). The CDR3 spells CASSWTRGYNEQFF. CDR3 nucleotides: TGTGCCAGCAGTTGGACTAGGGGCTACAATGAGCAGTTCTTC.

The table lists this clone with a few counts. J is TRBJ2-3 and V is TRBV2; 11 bases are shared with TRBD2. V was pared by 8 bases and J by 0 bases, with 10 bases of the junction left unmatched. This CDR3 is built from 17 residues. Germline V lookup: CDR1 SNHLY, CDR2 FYNNEI. The CDR3: CASFGTSGLFSTDTQYF. The CDR3 DNA reads TGTGCCAGCTTCGGGACTAGCGGCCTTTTTAGCACAGATACGCAGTATTTT.

This chain uses TRBV27 with TRBJ1-1; D gene uncertain. Trimming took off 1 base at V and 4 bases at J, with 10 bases between the two ends. The CDR3 length is 14 residues. Germline loops: CDR1 MNHEY, CDR2 SMNVEV (reference sequence). In DNA, the CDR3 is TGTGCCAGCAGTTTATACGGAACGACCACTGAAGCTTTCTTT. Translation gives CASSLYGTTTEAFF.

This clone has just a few counts. The V and J genes are TRBV5-6 and TRBJ1-2; D is unclear. Trimming cost V 0 bases and J 4 bases, with 4 bases left between them. The CDR3 extends over 12 amino acids. The germline V gene encodes CDR1 SGHDT and CDR2 YYEEEE. The CDR3 DNA reads as TGTGCCAGCAGCTTGGATGGCTATGGCTACACCTTC. It translates to CASSLDGYGYTF.

The table lists this clone with a few counts. CDR3 coding DNA: TGTGCCAGCAGCAGAGTACAGGGGGCTCGGGATACGCAGTATTTT. As protein: CASSRVQGARDTQYF. This rearrangement joins TRBV7-8 to TRBJ2-3, with 9 bases aligning to TRBD1. The V gene end was trimmed by 5 bases and the J gene end by 6 bases; junction bases not matched to a gene: 9. CDR3 size: 15 residues. The germline V gene has CDR1 SGHVS and CDR2 FQNEAQ.